This TCR beta chain was documented in a study of early T cells in non-severe SARS-CoV-2 infection. TCRdb called the 5' RACE reads again in MiXCR, with one record for every CDR3 protein. Of about 30,000 distinct CDR3 sequences detected, roughly 5% appear once; the ten largest clones hold about 25%. At least ten counts were recorded for this clonotype. The sequenced sample was whole blood. This clonotype was sampled from an adult who was a healthcare worker with PCR-confirmed SARS-CoV-2 infection or an uninfected control (not recorded which).

CDR3: CASSQERAGGRPLSYNEQFF. As DNA, the CDR3 is TGCGCCAGCAGCCAAGAAAGGGCGGGGGGGCGACCCCTTTCCTACAATGAGCAGTTCTTC. V usage is TRBV4-3 and J usage is TRBJ2-1, with 9 bases aligning to TRBD2. The CDR3 totals 20 residues. J gave up 1 base and V 0 bases, and 13 bases lay outside the gene matches. The germline V gene has CDR1 LGHNA and CDR2 YSLEER.